The 8 T cell receptor beta chains below were found in one sample sequenced in a study of spatial heterogeneity in lung cancer. Each CDR3 protein is one row after TCRdb ran MiXCR on the 5' RACE reads. This sample yields under 85,000 distinct CDR3 sequences, of which under 8.5% are seen a single time; under 8% belongs to the top ten. The time point is: sample taken at primary tumor resection. Sequencing used PBMCs, obtained at surgery. The receptors were gathered from a male donor with early-stage non-small cell lung cancer.

Note on this clonotype: This may be a read error: a much more frequent sequence differs by one nucleotide. The chain couples TRBV7-2 to TRBJ2-4; 8 nucleotides align to TRBD1. CDR1 SGHTA and CDR2 FQGNSA come from the germline V gene. The CDR3 sequence is 17 residues long. V gave up 5 bases and J gave up 0 bases; unmatched junction bases: 9. Here the CDR3 reads CASSTSGTGLAKNIQYF. The CDR3 nucleotides are TGTGCCAGCAGCACCTCCGGGACAGGACTAGCCAAAAACATTCAGTACTTC.

This clonotype has just a few counts. The chain recombines TRBV15 with TRBJ2-1; no definite D call. Germline CDR1 LNHNV, CDR2 YYDKDF (reference sequence). V was cut by 0 bases and J by 0 bases, with 6 bases left in between. This CDR3 is built from 15 residues. CDR3 nucleotide sequence: TGTGCCACCAGCAGAGACGCAGCCTCCTACAATGAGCAGTTCTTC. This encodes CATSRDAASYNEQFF.

In its sample, this clonotype was seen a few times. The chain couples TRBV9 to TRBJ1-1; maybe TRBD1 (5 bases). The CDR3 length is 14 residues. Trimming shortened V by 4 bases and J by 1 base, and 11 bases separated the two germline ends. Germline CDR1 and CDR2: SGDLS and YYNGEE. The CDR3 coding sequence is TGTGCCAGCAGCCCCGGGGGGGAGAACACTGAAGCTTTCTTT. As protein: CASSPGGENTEAFF. Together with reference TRBV9 and TRBJ1-1, the CDR3 gives the full variable domain: DSGVTQTPKHLITATGQRVTLRCSPRSGDLSVYWYQQSLDQGLQFLIQYYNGEERAKGNILERFSAQQFPDLHSELNLSSLELGDSALYFCASSPGGENTEAFFGQGTRLTVV.

The sample holds many counts of this clonotype. The gene calls are TRBV4-3 and TRBJ2-1; TRBD2 might be the D (5 bases). Per the germline V gene, CDR1 is LGHNA and CDR2 is YSLEER. CDR3 size: 14 residues. V was cut by 2 bases and J by 4 bases, with 9 bases left in between. CDR3 nucleotides: TGCGCCAGCAGCCAAAGACGGGAATACAATGAGCAGTTCTTC. It is translated as CASSQRREYNEQFF.

The CDR3 sequence is CASRNGRDTEAFF. For the CDR3, the DNA is TGTGCCAGCAGGAACGGCAGGGACACTGAAGCTTTCTTT. J is TRBJ1-1 and V is TRBV7-9, with a weak D call TRBD1 (5 bases). Between the trimmed V and J ends, which lost 6 bases and 3 bases, there was a span of 11 bases. The CDR3 has 13 residues. The germline V gene encodes CDR1 SEHNR and CDR2 FQNEAQ (reference sequence). Looking up the rest from reference TRBV7-9 and TRBJ1-1 gives the full variable domain: DTGVSQNPRHKITKRGQNVTFRCDPISEHNRLYWYRQTLGQGPEFLTYFQNEAQLEKSRLLSDRFSAERPKGSFSTLEIQRTEQGDSAMYLCASRNGRDTEAFFGQGTRLTVV.

This chain joins TRBV7-9 and TRBJ1-6; 7 nucleotides agree with TRBD1. This CDR3 region has 14 residues. CDR1 and CDR2 (germline): SEHNR, FQNEAQ (reference sequence). The ends lost 5 bases at V and 7 bases at J; junction bases unmatched: 5. The CDR3 DNA reads as TGTGCCAGCAGCCCTGCCAGGGGGAATTCACCCCTCCACTTT. This gives the protein CASSPARGNSPLHF.

This clonotype was counted ten times or more. This CDR3 is CASSPGVGYTF. The CDR3 nucleotides are TGTGCCAGCAGTCCCGGGGTAGGCTACACCTTC. V and J are TRBV12-3 or TRBV12-4 and TRBJ1-2; D call uncertain. The V end lost 5 bases, the J end lost 8 bases, and 9 bases lay between the germline ends. The CDR3 loop spans 11 amino acids.

The table lists this clonotype with many counts. The CDR3 is CASSDKRDSLEQFF. Here the CDR3 DNA reads TGTGCCAGCAGTGATAAGCGGGATTCTTTGGAGCAGTTCTTC. The chain couples TRBV2 to TRBJ2-1, with 7 bases fitting TRBD2. Per germline, CDR1 SNHLY and CDR2 FYNNEI. The CDR3 is 14 residues long. V lost 3 bases, J lost 10 bases, and 9 bases stayed unmatched.